One sample yielded the 22 T cell receptor beta chains listed below, sequenced in a study of blood T cell repertoires in COVID-19. TCRdb keeps only in-frame clones here, not all; method: immunoSEQ multiplex PCR. Altogether some 230,000 clones are present, more than 75% being singletons, with the ten largest covering over 2.5%. Input material: peripheral blood. The receptor source for this set is a man aged 50-60 years who had recovered from COVID-19.

The V and J genes are TRBV9 and TRBJ1-4, with unresolved D. This CDR3 has 15 amino acids. Germline CDR1 is SGDLS and CDR2 is YYNGEE. V was cut by 0 bases and J by 4 bases, with 10 bases left in between. The CDR3 DNA reads TGTGCCAGCAGCGTAGTAACGAGTTTTAATGAAAAACTGTTTTTT. This codes for CASSVVTSFNEKLFF.

The chain is built from TRBV20-1 and TRBJ2-7, with D maybe TRBD2 (6 bases). The CDR3 is made up of 11 amino acids. Germline V CDR1 and CDR2: DFQATT, SNEGSKA (reference sequence). Trimming removed 6 bases from V and 3 bases from J, with 9 bases in between. CDR3 DNA: TGCAGTGCAGGGACTGTCTACGAGCAGTACTTC. This translates into CSAGTVYEQYF.

This chain joins TRBV5-6 and TRBJ2-7; tentative D call: TRBD1 (5 bases). Trimming shortened V by 0 bases and J by 5 bases, and 18 bases separated the two germline ends. The CDR3 sequence is 16 residues long. Germline V gene data show CDR1 as SGHDT and CDR2 as YYEEEE. CDR3 nucleotide sequence: TGTGCCAGCAGCTTGGTTGCAGGGAACCCCAGGCACGAGCAGTACTTC. It specifies CASSLVAGNPRHEQYF.

The gene calls are TRBV9 and TRBJ1-6; D is possibly TRBD1 (6 bases). The CDR3 is 17 amino acids. Germline V lookup: CDR1 SGDLS, CDR2 YYNGEE. With 4 bases removed from V and 4 bases from J, the gap between germline ends came to 18 bases. The CDR3 bases are TGTGCCAGCAGCCCAGAGGGGGATTCCCCTTATAATTCACCCCTCCACTTT. The encoded protein is CASSPEGDSPYNSPLHF. Using reference TRBV9 and TRBJ1-6 for the parts outside the CDR3, the full variable domain is DSGVTQTPKHLITATGQRVTLRCSPRSGDLSVYWYQQSLDQGLQFLIQYYNGEERAKGNILERFSAQQFPDLHSELNLSSLELGDSALYFCASSPEGDSPYNSPLHFGNGTRLTVT.

J is TRBJ2-7 and V is TRBV19, with D possibly TRBD1 on 6 matching bases. Trimming took off 6 bases at V and 5 bases at J, with 11 bases between the two ends. From germline, CDR1 is LNHDA and CDR2 SQIVND (reference sequence). The CDR3 loop spans 12 amino acids. CDR3 DNA sequence: TGTGCCAGTAGCCTACAGGGAGACGAGCAGTACTTC. Its translation: CASSLQGDEQYF.

V is TRBV6-1 and J is TRBJ2-2, with D perhaps TRBD2 (5 bases). Germline V gene data show CDR1 as MNHNS and CDR2 as SASEGT. V lost 3 bases and J 7 bases, leaving 6 bases between the germline ends. There are 12 residues in the CDR3. CDR3 sequence reads: CASSERVGELFF. Written as DNA, the CDR3 is TGTGCCAGCAGTGAGAGGGTCGGGGAGCTGTTTTTT.

The chain is built from TRBV18 and TRBJ1-1; 10 nucleotides agree with TRBD1. Germline CDR1 reads KGHSH; CDR2 reads LQKENI. The V gene end was trimmed by 5 bases and the J gene end by 5 bases; junction bases not matched to a gene: 5. This CDR3 spans 14 amino acids. In nucleotides, the CDR3 is TGTGCCAGCTCAGCGGACAGGGGGGGGACTGAAGCTTTCTTT. Translation gives CASSADRGGTEAFF. The full variable domain, in which reference TRBV18 and TRBJ1-1 provide the parts outside the CDR3, is NAGVMQNPRHLVRRRGQEARLRCSPMKGHSHVYWYRQLPEEGLKFMVYLQKENIIDESGMPKERFSAEFPKEGPSILRIQQVVRGDSAAYFCASSADRGGTEAFFGQGTRLTVV.

This clone was detected once. The chain couples TRBV5-1 to TRBJ2-3, with TRBD2 matching over 10 bases. Germline loops: CDR1 SGHRS, CDR2 YFSETQ. The J segment lost 5 bases and the V segment lost 2 bases, leaving 2 bases of the junction unmatched. This CDR3 has 14 amino acids. The CDR3 protein is CASSFGTSVDTQYF. CDR3 nucleotide sequence: TGCGCCAGCAGCTTTGGGACTAGCGTAGATACGCAGTATTTT.

This chain joins TRBV5-1 and TRBJ1-5; 7 nucleotides match TRBD1. The germline V gene has CDR1 SGHRS and CDR2 YFSETQ. J lost 4 bases, V lost 3 bases, and 7 bases had no gene match. This CDR3 is 15 amino acids long. In DNA form, the CDR3 reads TGCGCCAGCAGCTGGGGGACAGAGACGAATCAGCCCCAGCATTTT. It specifies CASSWGTETNQPQHF.

The genes are TRBV4-1 and TRBJ2-2; TRBD2 aligns across 9 bases. Per germline, CDR1 MGHRA and CDR2 YSYEKL. CDR3 length: 18 residues. V was clipped by 0 bases and J by 3 bases; unmatched bases: 8. The CDR3 sequence: CASSQERASGTYTGELFF. The DNA for the CDR3 is TGCGCCAGCAGCCAAGAAAGGGCTAGCGGGACTTACACCGGGGAGCTGTTTTTT.

This chain uses TRBV3-1 (or the pseudogene TRBV3-2) with TRBJ2-1, with 9 bases that match TRBD2. This CDR3 is built from 16 residues. Germline CDR1 is LGHDT and CDR2 is YNNKEL (reference sequence). V shed 2 bases, J shed 4 bases, and the junction held 6 bases outside the gene matches. The CDR3 loop reads CASSQSSGRRYNEQFF. CDR3 sequence (DNA): TGTGCCAGCAGCCAATCCAGCGGGAGGAGGTACAATGAGCAGTTCTTC.

V usage is TRBV6-1 and J usage is TRBJ2-7; tentatively, D is TRBD2 (6 bases). This CDR3 is 13 amino acids long. Between the trimmed V and J ends, which lost 5 bases and 3 bases, there was a span of 11 bases. CDR1 and CDR2 (germline): MNHNS, SASEGT. CDR3 nucleotide sequence: TGTGCCAGCAGTCGGGAGTGGTTCTACGAGCAGTACTTC. Its translation is CASSREWFYEQYF.

This clone was found once. V is TRBV7-2 and J is TRBJ2-7; D unresolved. V was pared by 2 bases and J by 0 bases, with 8 bases between. CDR1 SGHTA and CDR2 FQGNSA come from the germline V gene. The CDR3 has 14 amino acids. As DNA, the CDR3 is TGTGCCAGCAGCTTATTCGCAGTCTCCTACGAGCAGTACTTC. This sequence encodes CASSLFAVSYEQYF.

This clone occurred once. The gene calls are TRBV3-1 (or the pseudogene TRBV3-2) and TRBJ2-1; 7 bases match TRBD2. In germline, CDR1 is LGHDT, CDR2 YNNKEL (reference sequence). The CDR3 contains 16 residues. V shed 3 bases and J 2 bases; nucleotides not matched to a gene: 7. The CDR3 protein is CASSQARLAPYNEQFF. The CDR3, as DNA: TGTGCCAGCAGCCAGGCCCGACTAGCTCCCTACAATGAGCAGTTCTTC.

The chain carries TRBV7-8 and TRBJ1-4; D unclear. The CDR3 runs to 14 residues. The germline gives CDR1 SGHVS, CDR2 FQNEAQ. V was cut by 1 base and J by 8 bases, with 11 bases left in between. The CDR3 region has the DNA TGTGCCAGCAGCTTAGGCGGCACCGGAGAAAAACTGTTTTTT. Protein sequence: CASSLGGTGEKLFF. The full variable domain, rest sourced from reference TRBV7-8 and TRBJ1-4, is GAGVSQSPRYKVAKRGQDVALRCDPISGHVSLFWYQQALGQGPEFLTYFQNEAQLDKSGLPSDRFFAERPEGSVSTLKIQRTQQEDSAVYLCASSLGGTGEKLFFGSGTQLSVL.

The genes are TRBV19 and TRBJ2-1, with D possibly TRBD1 on 6 matching bases. V lost 7 bases to trimming and J lost 6 bases, with 19 bases between them. There are 15 residues in the CDR3. Per the germline V gene, CDR1 is LNHDA and CDR2 is SQIVND (reference sequence). CDR3 coding DNA: TGTGCCAGTACCTCCTCTCTGACCAGGGGCAATGAGCAGTTCTTC. Translating it yields CASTSSLTRGNEQFF.

This chain joins TRBV28 and TRBJ1-1; 7 nucleotides agree with TRBD1. CDR3 length equals 18 residues. J was trimmed by 1 base and V by 3 bases; bases with no gene match: 14. CDR1 and CDR2 from the germline V gene are MDHEN and SYDVKM. The CDR3 DNA follows: TGTGCCAGCAGTTTGAGGAGGGGGCGCAGAGGGGGGAACACTGAAGCTTTCTTT. Protein: CASSLRRGRRGGNTEAFF.

The chain joins TRBV28 to TRBJ2-1; D not resolved. Germline-derived CDR1 and CDR2 are MDHEN and SYDVKM. V was cut by 5 bases and J by 0 bases, with 14 bases left in between. This CDR3 is built from 16 residues. CDR3 loop: CASSPPLSSSYNEQFF. DNA for the CDR3: TGTGCCAGCAGTCCCCCCCTTAGTTCCTCCTACAATGAGCAGTTCTTC.

This rearrangement joins TRBV3-1 (or the pseudogene TRBV3-2) to TRBJ2-7; D not resolved. V dropped 0 bases and J dropped 7 bases, with 10 bases sitting between them. Germline V gene data show CDR1 as LGHDT and CDR2 as YNNKEL (reference sequence). The CDR3 extends over 13 amino acids. CDR3 sequence reads: CASSQEFNREQYF. CDR3 DNA sequence: TGTGCCAGCAGCCAAGAATTTAATCGGGAGCAGTACTTC.

V gene TRBV30 combines with J gene TRBJ1-4, with 7 bases that match TRBD1. V dropped 6 bases and J dropped 5; count of bases not matched to a gene: 9. CDR1 is GTSNPN, CDR2 SVGIG, per germline (reference sequence). CDR3 length equals 14 residues. The CDR3 is CACRPGQLNEKLFF. The CDR3 coding sequence is TGTGCCTGCCGACCGGGACAGTTAAATGAAAAACTGTTTTTT. The variable domain in full, with the rest retrieved from reference TRBV30 and TRBJ1-4, is SQTIHQWPATLVQPVGSPLSLECTVEGTSNPNLYWYRQAAGRGLQLLFYSVGIGQISSEVPQNLSASRPQDRQFILSSKKLLLSDSGFYLCACRPGQLNEKLFFGSGTQLSVL.

This clone was picked up one time. This chain connects TRBV24-1 to TRBJ2-1, with D unclear. This CDR3 has 20 amino acids. The ends were cut back, 0 bases at V and 0 bases at J, with 20 bases in the middle. Germline loops: CDR1 KGHDR, CDR2 SFDVKD. CDR3 residues: CATSDLAGSGTQSSYNEQFF. In DNA form, the CDR3 reads TGTGCCACCAGTGATTTGGCCGGGTCGGGTACTCAGAGCTCCTACAATGAGCAGTTCTTC.

The chain carries TRBV11-3 and TRBJ2-1; 7 nucleotides align to TRBD2. V lost 3 bases and J lost 7; bases outside the gene matches: 6. Germline CDR1 and CDR2: SGHNT and YENEEA. The CDR3 runs 14 residues. CDR3 amino acids: CASSFGGRRNEQFF. The CDR3 DNA reads TGTGCCAGCAGCTTCGGCGGGAGAAGGAATGAGCAGTTCTTC.